What follows is one T cell receptor beta chain and its context. The source of the sample is a study of blood T cell repertoires in COVID-19. Looking at the study overall: Material from acute and convalescent COVID-19 was sourced from the United States, Italy and Spain.

Here immunoSEQ multiplex PCR was the method, and the copy in TCRdb shows in-frame clones only, minus some. Counted here are about 210,000 clones, more than 70% occurring once; the ten biggest clones make up less than 3.5%. The length of the CDR3 is 13 residues. Trimming shortened V by 5 bases and J by 1 base, and 11 bases separated the two germline ends. Germline values: CDR1 GTSNPN, CDR2 SVGIG (reference sequence). The clonotype comes from a man aged 50 or older with active or convalescent COVID-19. The sequenced sample was peripheral blood. The chain recombines TRBV30 with TRBJ1-1; D ambiguous. The CDR3 bases are TGTGCCTGGGCATCACAGTCGAACACTGAAGCTTTCTTT. It is translated as CAWASQSNTEAFF.